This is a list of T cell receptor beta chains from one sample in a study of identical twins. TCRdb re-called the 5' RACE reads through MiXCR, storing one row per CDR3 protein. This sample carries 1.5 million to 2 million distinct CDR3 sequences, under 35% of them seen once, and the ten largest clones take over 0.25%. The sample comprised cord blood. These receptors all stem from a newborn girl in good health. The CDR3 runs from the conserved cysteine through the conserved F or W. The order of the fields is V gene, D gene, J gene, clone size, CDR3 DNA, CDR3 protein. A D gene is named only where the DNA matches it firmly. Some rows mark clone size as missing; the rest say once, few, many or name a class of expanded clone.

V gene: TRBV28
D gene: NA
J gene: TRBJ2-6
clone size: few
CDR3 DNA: TGTGCCAGCAGTAAACTCCCCCCTGGGGCCAACGTCCTGACTTTC
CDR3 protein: CASSKLPPGANVLTF

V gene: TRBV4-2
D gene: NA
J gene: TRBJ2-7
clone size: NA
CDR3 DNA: TGTGCCAGCAGGCAAGTCTCCGGAGGCGAGCAGTACTTC
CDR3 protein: CASRQVSGGEQYF

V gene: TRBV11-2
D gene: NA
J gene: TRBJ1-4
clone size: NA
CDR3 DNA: TGTGCCAGCAGCTTAATATGGGAGGGGAAACTGTTTTTT
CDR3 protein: CASSLIWEGKLFF

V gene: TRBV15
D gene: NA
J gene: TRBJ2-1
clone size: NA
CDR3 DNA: TGTGCCACCAGCAGAGGACCTAGATTCAATGAGCAGTTCTTC
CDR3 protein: CATSRGPRFNEQFF

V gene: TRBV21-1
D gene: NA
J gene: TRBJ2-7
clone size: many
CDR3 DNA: TGTGCCAGCAGCAAAGCCACCTACGAGCAGTACTTC
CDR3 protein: CASSKATYEQYF

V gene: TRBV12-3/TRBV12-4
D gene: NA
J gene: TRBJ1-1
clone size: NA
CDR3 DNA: TGTGCCAGCAGTTTTTCCAGGGACCGGGCCTGGGACACTGAAGCTTTCTTT
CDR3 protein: CASSFSRDRAWDTEAFF

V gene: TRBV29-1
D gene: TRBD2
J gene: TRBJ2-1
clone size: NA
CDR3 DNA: TGCAGCGTTGAAGGTGGTAGCGGGAGGACCTACAATGAGCAGTTCTTC
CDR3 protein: CSVEGGSGRTYNEQFF

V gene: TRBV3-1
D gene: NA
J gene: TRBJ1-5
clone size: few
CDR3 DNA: TGTGCCAGCAGCCTCGGGACAAATAGCAATCAGCCCCAGCATTTT
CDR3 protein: CASSLGTNSNQPQHF

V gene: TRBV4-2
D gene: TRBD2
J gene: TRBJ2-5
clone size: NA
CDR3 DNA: TGTGCCAGCAGCCAGCGACTACAAAGGGGACTAGCCCAAGAGACCCAGTACTTC
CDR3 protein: CASSQRLQRGLAQETQYF

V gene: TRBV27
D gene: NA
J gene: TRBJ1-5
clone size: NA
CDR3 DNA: TGTGCCAGCAGTCCCCTCCTTGACAGCAATCAGCCCCAGCATTTT
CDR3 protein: CASSPLLDSNQPQHF

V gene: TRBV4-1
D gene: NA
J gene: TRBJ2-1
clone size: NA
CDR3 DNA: TGCGCCAGCAGCCAAGCTGACAGTAGCGGAGTCTACAATGAGCAGTTCTTC
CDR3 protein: CASSQADSSGVYNEQFF

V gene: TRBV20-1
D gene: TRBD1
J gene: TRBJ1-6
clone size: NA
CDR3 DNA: TGCAGTGCTAGATCCCGGACAGGGGGGAATAATTCACCCCTCCACTTT
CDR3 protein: CSARSRTGGNNSPLHF

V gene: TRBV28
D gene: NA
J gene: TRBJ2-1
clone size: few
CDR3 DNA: TGTGCCAGCAGTTTGGTGCAGGTTGACAATGAGCAGTTCTTC
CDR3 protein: CASSLVQVDNEQFF

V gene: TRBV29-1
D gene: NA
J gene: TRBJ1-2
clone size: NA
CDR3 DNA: TGCAGCGTTGACAGGGCGGATGGCTACACCTTC
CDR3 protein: CSVDRADGYTF

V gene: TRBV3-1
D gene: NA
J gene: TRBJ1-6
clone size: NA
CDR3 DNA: TGTGCCAGCAGCCAAGATGGGGGGAGCTCACCCCTCCACTTT
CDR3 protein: CASSQDGGSSPLHF

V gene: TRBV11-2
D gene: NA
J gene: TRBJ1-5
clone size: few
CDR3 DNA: TGTGCCAGCAGCTTAGGAACAGGGTTCAATCAGCCCCAGCATTTT
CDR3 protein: CASSLGTGFNQPQHF

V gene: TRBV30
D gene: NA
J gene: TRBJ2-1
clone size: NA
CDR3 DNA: TGTGCCTGGAGTGGCAACCCTAGAGTTCGGCCGTTCTTC
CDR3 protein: CAWSGNPRVRPFF

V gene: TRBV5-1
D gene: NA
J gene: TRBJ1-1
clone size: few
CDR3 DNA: TGCGCCAGCAGCCCCCGACAGGACACTGAAGCTTTCTTT
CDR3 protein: CASSPRQDTEAFF

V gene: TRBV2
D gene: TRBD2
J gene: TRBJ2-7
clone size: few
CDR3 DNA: TGTGCCAGCAGTGAATCCCAGCGGGAGTTATACGAGCAGTACTTC
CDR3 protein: CASSESQRELYEQYF

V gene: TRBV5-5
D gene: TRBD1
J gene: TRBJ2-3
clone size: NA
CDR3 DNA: TGTGCCAGCAGCTTCTCTTCCGGGACAGGGGTAGATACGCAGTATTTT
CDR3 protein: CASSFSSGTGVDTQYF

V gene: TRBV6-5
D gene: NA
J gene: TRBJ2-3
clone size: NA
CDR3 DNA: TGTGCCAGCAGGGCCTACCTTCCTAGCACAGATACGCGGTATTTT
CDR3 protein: CASRAYLPSTDTRYF

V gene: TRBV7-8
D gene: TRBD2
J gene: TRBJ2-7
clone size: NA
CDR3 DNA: TGTGCCAGCAGCTTATCCCCATTCGGACTAGCGGGGGGAAACAATGAGCAGTACTTC
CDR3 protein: CASSLSPFGLAGGNNEQYF

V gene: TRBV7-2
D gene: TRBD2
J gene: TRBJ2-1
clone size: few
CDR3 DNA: TGTGCCAGCAGCTTGGTAGCGGGAGTGGGGAGAGGTGACCGGTTCTTC
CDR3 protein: CASSLVAGVGRGDRFF

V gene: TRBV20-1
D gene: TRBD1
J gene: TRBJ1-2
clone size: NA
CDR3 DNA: TGCAGTGCTCGACAGGGGCCGGGCTATGGCTACACCTTC
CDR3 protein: CSARQGPGYGYTF